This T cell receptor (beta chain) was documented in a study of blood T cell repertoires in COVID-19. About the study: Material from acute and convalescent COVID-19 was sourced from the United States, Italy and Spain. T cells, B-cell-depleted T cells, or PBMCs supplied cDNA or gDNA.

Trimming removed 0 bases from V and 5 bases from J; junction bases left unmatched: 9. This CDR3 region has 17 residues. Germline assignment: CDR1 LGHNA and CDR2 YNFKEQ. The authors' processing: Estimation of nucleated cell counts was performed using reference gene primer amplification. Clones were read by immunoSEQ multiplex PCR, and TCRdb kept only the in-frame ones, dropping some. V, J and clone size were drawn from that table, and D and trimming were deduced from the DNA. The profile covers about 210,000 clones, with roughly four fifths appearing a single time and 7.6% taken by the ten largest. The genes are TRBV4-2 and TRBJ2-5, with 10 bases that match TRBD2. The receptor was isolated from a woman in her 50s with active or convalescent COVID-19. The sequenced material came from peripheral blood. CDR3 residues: CASSQEAPGLASETQYF. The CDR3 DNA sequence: TGTGCCAGCAGCCAAGAGGCGCCGGGACTAGCGAGCGAGACCCAGTACTTC.